Following are 4 T cell receptor beta chains from one sample sequenced in a study of Graves' ophthalmopathy and Graves' hyperthyroidism. Amplification of TCR beta CDR3 regions used RNA transcripts. Second-round multiplex PCR followed a first-round RT-PCR using HTBI primers. TCRdb re-analysed the multiplex PCR reads in MiXCR, keeping a single row per CDR3 protein. The repertoire has around 1.1 million distinct CDR3 sequences, 35% to 40% of them found once; the top ten carry approximately 10%. The sequencing sample was made of peripheral blood or thyroid tissue (not recorded which). The receptors derive from an adult man with Graves' hyperthyroidism.

For this clonotype: The germline gene is not matched at one end of the junction; a read error may be the cause. In DNA, the CDR3 is TGTGCCAGCAGCGTAGCGGCCGCCAACGTCCTAACTTTC. As protein: CASSVAAANVLTF. The chain recombines TRBV9 with TRBJ2-6; no firm D call. The length of the CDR3 is 13 residues. The germline V gene encodes CDR1 SGDLS and CDR2 YYNGEE.

This clonotype has at least ten counts. V is TRBV11-2 and J is TRBJ2-2; 7 bases map to TRBD1. The V gene's germline CDR1 is SGHAT and CDR2 FQNNGV. Losses at the gene ends were 6 bases for V and 5 bases for J; bases not matched to a gene: 6. The CDR3 runs to 14 residues. CDR3 bases: TGTGCCAGCAGATCAGACAGGGTTACCGGGGAGCTGTTTTTT. Amino acid sequence: CASRSDRVTGELFF.

On this clonotype itself: This could be a read error, since a much larger clone is one nucleotide away. The conserved final phenylalanine or tryptophan is absent from the CDR3, which likely points to a read error. The V call is TRBV20-1, the J call TRBJ1-2; D gene uncertain. Germline CDR1 is DFQATT and CDR2 is SNEGSKA (reference sequence). This CDR3 spans 14 amino acids. Trimming took 1 base from V and 4 from J, leaving 13 bases between them. DNA of the CDR3: TGCAGTGCTAGAGGACTGGCGAGTAGCTATGGCTACACCTCC. Amino acids: CSARGLASSYGYTS.

This chain joins TRBV15 and TRBJ1-2; D ambiguous. CDR3 length: 14 residues. V lost 3 bases and J lost 8, with 16 bases in between. Germline lookup yields CDR1 LNHNV and CDR2 YYDKDF (reference sequence). The CDR3 reads CATSSLGPGRGYTF. CDR3 DNA sequence: TGTGCCACCAGCAGCTTGGGCCCCGGGCGAGGCTACACCTTC.